The clone carrying this T cell receptor beta chain is a singleton in its sample. As yet, its antigen is unknown. This entry comes from a study of cytomegalovirus exposure and HLA in healthy donors. Study observations and caveats: A classifier reportedly called cytomegalovirus status with high sensitivity and specificity.

This PCR relied on a set of 60 Vbeta primers and 13 Jbeta primers. Sequenced by immunoSEQ multiplex PCR; TCRdb stores in-frame clones only, minus some. The table records about 140,000 clones, about four fifths of them present only once. Sequenced input: PBMCs. This receptor was obtained from a woman aged 18-29 years in good health and CMV-seropositive.

The CDR3: CASSLEEYTQTTGELFF. The CDR3 coding sequence is TGTGCCAGCAGCTTAGAGGAGTACACACAAACCACCGGGGAGCTGTTTTTT. This rearrangement joins TRBV11-2 to TRBJ2-2, with D hard to call. V was cut by 0 bases and J by 4 bases, with 15 bases left in between. Germline V gene sequence: CDR1 SGHAT, CDR2 FQNNGV. This CDR3 has 17 amino acids.